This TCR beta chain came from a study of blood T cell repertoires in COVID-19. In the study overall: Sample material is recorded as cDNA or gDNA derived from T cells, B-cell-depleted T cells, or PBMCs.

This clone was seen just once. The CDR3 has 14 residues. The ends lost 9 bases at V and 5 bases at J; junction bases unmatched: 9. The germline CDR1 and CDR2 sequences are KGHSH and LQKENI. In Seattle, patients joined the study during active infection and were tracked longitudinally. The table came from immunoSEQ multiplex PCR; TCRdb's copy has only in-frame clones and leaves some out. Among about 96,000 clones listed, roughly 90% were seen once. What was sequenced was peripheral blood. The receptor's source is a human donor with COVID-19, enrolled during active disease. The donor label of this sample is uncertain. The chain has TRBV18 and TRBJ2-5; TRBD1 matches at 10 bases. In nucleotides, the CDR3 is TGTGCCAGTACGAAGGGACAGGGGATGGAGACCCAGTACTTC. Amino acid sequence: CASTKGQGMETQYF.